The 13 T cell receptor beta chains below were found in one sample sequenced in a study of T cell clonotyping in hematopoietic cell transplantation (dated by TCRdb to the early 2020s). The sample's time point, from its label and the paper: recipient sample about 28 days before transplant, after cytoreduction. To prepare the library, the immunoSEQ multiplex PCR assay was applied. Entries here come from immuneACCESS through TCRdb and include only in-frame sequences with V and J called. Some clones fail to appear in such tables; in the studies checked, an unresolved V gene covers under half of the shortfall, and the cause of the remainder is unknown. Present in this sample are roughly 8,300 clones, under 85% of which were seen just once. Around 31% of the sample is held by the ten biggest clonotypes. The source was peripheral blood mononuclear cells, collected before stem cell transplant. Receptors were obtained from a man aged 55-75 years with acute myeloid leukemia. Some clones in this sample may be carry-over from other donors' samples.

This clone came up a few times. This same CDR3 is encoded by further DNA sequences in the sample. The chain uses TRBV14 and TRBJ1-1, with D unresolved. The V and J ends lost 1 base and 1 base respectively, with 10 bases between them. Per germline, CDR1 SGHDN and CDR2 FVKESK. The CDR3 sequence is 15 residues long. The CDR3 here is CASSQGRAGNTEAFF. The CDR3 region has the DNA TGTGCCAGCAGCCAAGGTAGAGCAGGGAACACTGAAGCTTTCTTT.

As DNA, the CDR3 is TGTGCCTGGAGACAGGAGAGCAATCAGCCCCAGCATTTT. It encodes CAWRQESNQPQHF. The rearrangement uses TRBV30 and TRBJ1-5; weak D call: TRBD1 (5 bases). This CDR3 has 13 amino acids. The V end lost 3 bases, the J end lost 1 base, and 7 bases lay between the germline ends. Germline V gives CDR1 GTSNPN, CDR2 SVGIG (reference sequence).

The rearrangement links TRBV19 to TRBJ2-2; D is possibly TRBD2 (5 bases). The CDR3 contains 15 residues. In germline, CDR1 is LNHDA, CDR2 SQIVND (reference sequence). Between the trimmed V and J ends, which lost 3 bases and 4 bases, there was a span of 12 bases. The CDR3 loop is CASSIAVGSTGELFF. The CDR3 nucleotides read TGTGCCAGTAGTATCGCAGTAGGGAGCACCGGGGAGCTGTTTTTT.

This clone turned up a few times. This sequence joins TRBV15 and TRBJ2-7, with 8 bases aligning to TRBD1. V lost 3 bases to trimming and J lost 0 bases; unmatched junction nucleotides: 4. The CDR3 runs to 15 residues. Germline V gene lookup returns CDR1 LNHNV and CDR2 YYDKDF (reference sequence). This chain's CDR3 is CATSSGTGSSYEQYF. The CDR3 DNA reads TGTGCCACCAGCAGTGGGACAGGTAGCTCCTACGAGCAGTACTTC.

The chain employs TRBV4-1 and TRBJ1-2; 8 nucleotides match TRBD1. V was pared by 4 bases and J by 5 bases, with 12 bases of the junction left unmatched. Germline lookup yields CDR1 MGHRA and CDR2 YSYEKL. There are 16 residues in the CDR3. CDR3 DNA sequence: TGCGCCAGCAGCCGCACAGGGGGAGCTTCGCAGTATGGCTACACCTTC. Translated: CASSRTGGASQYGYTF.

The CDR3 coding sequence is TGCGCCAGCAGCCAAACAGAGAACACTGAAGCTTTCTTT. This gives the protein CASSQTENTEAFF. V is TRBV5-1 and J is TRBJ1-1, with D hard to call. CDR1 SGHRS and CDR2 YFSETQ come from the germline V gene. Between the trimmed V and J ends, which lost 4 bases and 1 base, there was a span of 8 bases. This CDR3 region has 13 residues.

CDR3 sequence (DNA): TGTGCCATCAGCGCCCCGGAGGGACGCTCACCCCTCCACTTT. Translating gives CAISAPEGRSPLHF. V and J are TRBV10-3 and TRBJ1-6, with a tentative D call TRBD1 (5 bases). Per the germline V gene, CDR1 is ENHRY and CDR2 is SYGVKD. The CDR3 covers 14 residues. V lost 6 bases and J 10 bases, leaving 16 bases between the germline ends.

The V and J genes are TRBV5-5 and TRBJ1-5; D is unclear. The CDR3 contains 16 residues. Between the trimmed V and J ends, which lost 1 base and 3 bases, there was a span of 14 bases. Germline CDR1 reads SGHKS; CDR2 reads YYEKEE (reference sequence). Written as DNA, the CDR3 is TGTGCCAGCAGCTTGTCTGCGGGCATTACCAATCAGCCCCAGCATTTT. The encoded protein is CASSLSAGITNQPQHF.

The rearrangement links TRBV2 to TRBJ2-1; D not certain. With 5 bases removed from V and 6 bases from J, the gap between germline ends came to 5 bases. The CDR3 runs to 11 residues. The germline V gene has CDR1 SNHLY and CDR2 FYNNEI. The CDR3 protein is CASSFVNEQFF. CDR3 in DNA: TGTGCCAGCAGTTTTGTCAATGAGCAGTTCTTC. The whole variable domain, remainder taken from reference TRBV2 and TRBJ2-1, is EPEVTQTPSHQVTQMGQEVILRCVPISNHLYFYWYRQILGQKVEFLVSFYNNEISEKSEIFDDQFSVERPDGSNFTLKIRSTKLEDSAMYFCASSFVNEQFFGPGTRLTVL.

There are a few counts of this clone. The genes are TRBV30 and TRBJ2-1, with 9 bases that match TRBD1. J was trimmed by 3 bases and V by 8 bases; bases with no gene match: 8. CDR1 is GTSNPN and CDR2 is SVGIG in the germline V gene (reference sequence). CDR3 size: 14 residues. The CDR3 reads CAGSGTGNYNEQFF. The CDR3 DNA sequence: TGTGCCGGGTCCGGGACAGGGAACTACAATGAGCAGTTCTTC.

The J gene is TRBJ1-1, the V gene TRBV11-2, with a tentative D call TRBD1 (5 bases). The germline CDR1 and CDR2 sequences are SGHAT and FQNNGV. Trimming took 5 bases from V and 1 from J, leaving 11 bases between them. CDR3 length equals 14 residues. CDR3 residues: CASSQQAANTEAFF. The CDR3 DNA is TGTGCCAGCAGCCAACAGGCCGCGAACACTGAAGCTTTCTTT.

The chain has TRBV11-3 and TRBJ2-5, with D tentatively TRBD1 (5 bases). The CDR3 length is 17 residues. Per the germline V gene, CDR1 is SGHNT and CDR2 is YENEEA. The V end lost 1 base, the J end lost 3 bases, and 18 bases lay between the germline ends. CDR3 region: CASSLGVGRGAEETQYF. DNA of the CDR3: TGTGCCAGCAGCTTAGGTGTGGGGCGCGGTGCCGAAGAGACCCAGTACTTC. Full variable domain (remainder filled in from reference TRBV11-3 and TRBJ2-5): EAGVVQSPRYKIIEKKQPVAFWCNPISGHNTLYWYLQNLGQGPELLIRYENEEAVDDSQLPKDRFSAERLKGVDSTLKIQPAELGDSAVYLCASSLGVGRGAEETQYFGPGTRLLVL.

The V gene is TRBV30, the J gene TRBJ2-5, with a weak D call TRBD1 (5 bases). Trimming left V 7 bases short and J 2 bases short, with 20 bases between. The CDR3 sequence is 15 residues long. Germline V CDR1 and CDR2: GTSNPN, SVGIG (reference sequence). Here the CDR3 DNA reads TGTGCCTTCACGACTCAGTGGGGCACACAAGAGACCCAGTACTTC. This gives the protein CAFTTQWGTQETQYF.